This TCR beta chain was found in a study of blood T cell repertoires in COVID-19. The data were produced by immunoSEQ multiplex PCR, yet TCRdb's version contains in-frame clones alone and is incomplete. The data contain 200,000 to 250,000 clones, around 88% of them singletons. The specimen sequenced was peripheral blood. This sequence originates from a woman younger than 45 with COVID-19, enrolled during active disease.

The CDR3 reads CASSQEEAGWTGELFF. The CDR3 DNA sequence: TGTGCCAGCAGCCAAGAAGAGGCAGGGTGGACCGGGGAGCTGTTTTTT. The chain joins TRBV3-1 (or the pseudogene TRBV3-2) to TRBJ2-2; a weak D match, TRBD1 (5 bases). Germline CDR1 LGHDT, CDR2 YNNKEL (reference sequence). The CDR3 length is 16 residues. V was shortened by 0 bases and J by 5 bases, with 13 bases between the two germline ends.